This is a list of T cell receptor beta chains from one sample in a study of blood T cell repertoires in COVID-19. Assay: immunoSEQ multiplex PCR; the TCRdb copy retains only in-frame clones and omits some. The sample lists fewer than 350,000 clones; 85% were seen once. Sequences were obtained from PBMCs or T cells enriched from blood (not recorded which). The receptors here all came from a woman in her 30s who had been exposed to COVID-19. The CDR3 runs from the conserved cysteine through the conserved F or W. Each record gives: V gene, J gene, D gene, clone size, CDR3 protein, CDR3 DNA. D genes are given only for firm matches. Clone sizes are given selectively: once, few, many, or a class where the clone is expanded.

v_call: TRBV28; j_call: TRBJ1-5; d_call: TRBD1; clone_size: -; cdr3_aa: CASSTPDRVNQPQHF; cdr3_nt: TGTGCCAGCAGCACCCCGGACAGGGTGAATCAGCCCCAGCATTTT
v_call: TRBV12-1; j_call: TRBJ1-6; d_call: -; clone_size: -; cdr3_aa: CASSWGQNFNSPLHF; cdr3_nt: TGTGCCAGCAGCTGGGGACAGAATTTTAATTCACCCCTCCACTTT
v_call: TRBV5-7; j_call: TRBJ2-2; d_call: -; clone_size: -; cdr3_aa: CASSLAGYNGELFF; cdr3_nt: TGTGCCAGCAGCTTGGCAGGGTATAACGGGGAGCTGTTTTTT
v_call: TRBV30; j_call: TRBJ1-5; d_call: TRBD1; clone_size: few; cdr3_aa: CAWSPPGQYNQPQHF; cdr3_nt: TGTGCCTGGAGTCCCCCGGGACAGTACAATCAGCCCCAGCATTTT
v_call: TRBV4-3; j_call: TRBJ2-3; d_call: TRBD2; clone_size: -; cdr3_aa: CASSQDPLGSGGTDTQYF; cdr3_nt: TGCGCCAGCAGCCAAGACCCCCTAGGCAGCGGGGGGACGGATACGCAGTATTTT
v_call: TRBV30; j_call: TRBJ1-2; d_call: -; clone_size: -; cdr3_aa: CAWSAYGAGDYGYTF; cdr3_nt: TGTGCCTGGAGTGCTTATGGGGCAGGCGACTATGGCTACACCTTC
v_call: TRBV4-1; j_call: TRBJ1-2; d_call: TRBD1; clone_size: -; cdr3_aa: CASSQVLGGDYGYTF; cdr3_nt: TGCGCCAGCAGCCAAGTCTTAGGGGGCGACTATGGCTACACCTTC
v_call: TRBV5-1; j_call: TRBJ2-7; d_call: -; clone_size: -; cdr3_aa: CASSSGVSSYEQYF; cdr3_nt: TGCGCCAGCAGTTCAGGGGTTAGCTCCTACGAGCAGTACTTC
v_call: TRBV18; j_call: TRBJ1-4; d_call: -; clone_size: -; cdr3_aa: CASSRGSEKLFF; cdr3_nt: TGTGCCAGCTCCCGAGGTAGCGAAAAACTGTTTTTT
v_call: TRBV7-2; j_call: TRBJ2-7; d_call: TRBD1; clone_size: -; cdr3_aa: CASSLQTGNYEQYF; cdr3_nt: TGTGCCAGCAGCTTACAGACAGGGAACTACGAGCAGTACTTC
v_call: TRBV30; j_call: TRBJ1-5; d_call: -; clone_size: -; cdr3_aa: CAWSVRGTGMTAQHF; cdr3_nt: TGTGCCTGGAGTGTACGCGGAACGGGGATGACGGCCCAGCATTTT
v_call: TRBV3-1/TRBV3-2; j_call: TRBJ2-4; d_call: -; clone_size: -; cdr3_aa: CASRQMGSRAKNIQYF; cdr3_nt: TGTGCCAGCAGACAAATGGGTTCTAGGGCCAAAAACATTCAGTACTTC
v_call: TRBV4-2; j_call: TRBJ1-4; d_call: -; clone_size: -; cdr3_aa: CASSQGDIPTNEKLFF; cdr3_nt: TGTGCCAGCAGCCAAGGTGACATCCCAACTAATGAAAAACTGTTTTTT
v_call: TRBV10-3; j_call: TRBJ2-3; d_call: TRBD2; clone_size: -; cdr3_aa: CAISGVAGGTDTQYF; cdr3_nt: TGTGCCATCAGTGGGGTAGCGGGAGGCACAGATACGCAGTATTTT
v_call: TRBV5-6; j_call: TRBJ1-1; d_call: TRBD1; clone_size: few; cdr3_aa: CASSLRGRRTEAFF; cdr3_nt: TGTGCCAGCAGCCTGAGGGGGCGCCGGACTGAAGCTTTCTTT
v_call: TRBV7-9; j_call: TRBJ2-7; d_call: -; clone_size: once; cdr3_aa: CASSLVGGIEQYF; cdr3_nt: TGTGCCAGCAGCTTAGTGGGCGGGATTGAGCAGTACTTC
v_call: TRBV5-4; j_call: TRBJ1-1; d_call: -; clone_size: -; cdr3_aa: CASSLEGGSTEAFF; cdr3_nt: TGTGCCAGCAGCTTGGAAGGGGGAAGCACTGAAGCTTTCTTT
v_call: TRBV14; j_call: TRBJ2-2; d_call: TRBD1; clone_size: -; cdr3_aa: CASSRRGGNGELFF; cdr3_nt: TGTGCCAGCAGCCGCCGAGGGGGCAACGGGGAGCTGTTTTTT
v_call: TRBV27; j_call: TRBJ1-5; d_call: -; clone_size: -; cdr3_aa: CASSLSPGSQPQHF; cdr3_nt: TGTGCCAGCAGTTTATCCCCGGGGAGTCAGCCCCAGCATTTT
v_call: TRBV6-1; j_call: TRBJ2-7; d_call: -; clone_size: -; cdr3_aa: CASSEGRRGNSYEQYF; cdr3_nt: TGTGCCAGCAGTGAAGGGAGAAGGGGTAACTCCTACGAGCAGTACTTC
v_call: TRBV5-4; j_call: TRBJ2-1; d_call: TRBD2; clone_size: -; cdr3_aa: CASRHSGGASEQFF; cdr3_nt: TGTGCCAGCAGGCATAGCGGGGGGGCCAGTGAGCAGTTCTTC
v_call: TRBV7-7; j_call: TRBJ2-5; d_call: -; clone_size: -; cdr3_aa: CASSLSLTWRKETQYF; cdr3_nt: TGTGCTAGCAGCTTAAGTTTGACTTGGAGGAAAGAGACCCAGTACTTC
v_call: TRBV2; j_call: TRBJ1-2; d_call: -; clone_size: -; cdr3_aa: CASSEGGPTIYGYTF; cdr3_nt: TGTGCCAGCAGTGAAGGGGGGCCAACTATCTATGGCTACACCTTC
v_call: TRBV30; j_call: TRBJ1-2; d_call: TRBD1; clone_size: -; cdr3_aa: CAWRNRDREEYGYTF; cdr3_nt: TGTGCCTGGAGGAACCGGGACAGGGAGGAGTATGGCTACACCTTC
v_call: TRBV28; j_call: TRBJ1-3; d_call: -; clone_size: -; cdr3_aa: CASTPGGPEFSGNTIYF; cdr3_nt: TGTGCCAGCACCCCCGGGGGTCCCGAGTTTTCTGGAAACACCATATATTTT
v_call: TRBV3-1/TRBV3-2; j_call: TRBJ2-1; d_call: TRBD2; clone_size: -; cdr3_aa: CASSQGGSGGKWNEQFF; cdr3_nt: TGTGCCAGCAGCCAAGGTGGTAGCGGGGGTAAATGGAATGAGCAGTTCTTC
v_call: TRBV11-2; j_call: TRBJ1-1; d_call: -; clone_size: -; cdr3_aa: CASSSRGLEAFF; cdr3_nt: TGTGCCAGCAGCTCAAGGGGCCTTGAAGCTTTCTTT
v_call: TRBV7-3; j_call: TRBJ1-2; d_call: TRBD1; clone_size: medium-sized; cdr3_aa: CASSSSPPRQGSYTF; cdr3_nt: TGTGCCAGCAGCTCATCCCCTCCGCGACAGGGAAGCTACACCTTC
v_call: TRBV24-1; j_call: TRBJ1-4; d_call: TRBD1; clone_size: -; cdr3_aa: CATSDVPGQGIEKLFF; cdr3_nt: TGTGCCACCAGTGATGTACCGGGACAGGGAATTGAAAAACTATTTTTT
v_call: TRBV4-1; j_call: TRBJ2-7; d_call: -; clone_size: -; cdr3_aa: CASSQHREPTYEQYF; cdr3_nt: TGCGCCAGCAGCCAACACAGGGAGCCGACCTACGAGCAGTACTTC
v_call: TRBV20-1; j_call: TRBJ1-2; d_call: -; clone_size: -; cdr3_aa: CSVDNGYTF; cdr3_nt: TGCAGTGTGGACAATGGCTACACCTTC
v_call: TRBV9; j_call: TRBJ1-2; d_call: TRBD1; clone_size: -; cdr3_aa: CASNLGQAGDGYTF; cdr3_nt: TGTGCCAGCAACTTAGGACAGGCCGGGGATGGCTACACCTTC
v_call: TRBV19; j_call: TRBJ2-7; d_call: TRBD1; clone_size: -; cdr3_aa: CASSFGTGSYEQYF; cdr3_nt: TGTGCCAGTAGCTTCGGGACAGGGTCCTACGAGCAGTACTTC
v_call: TRBV7-9; j_call: TRBJ2-5; d_call: TRBD1; clone_size: once; cdr3_aa: CASSPQGIQETQYF; cdr3_nt: TGTGCCAGCAGCCCACAGGGGATACAAGAGACCCAGTACTTC
v_call: TRBV5-1; j_call: TRBJ2-7; d_call: TRBD1; clone_size: -; cdr3_aa: CASSLLQGNHEQYF; cdr3_nt: TGCGCCAGCAGCTTGTTACAGGGGAACCACGAGCAGTACTTC
v_call: TRBV15; j_call: TRBJ2-1; d_call: TRBD2; clone_size: -; cdr3_aa: CATSPDGASGRMVYKDNEQFF; cdr3_nt: TGTGCCACCAGCCCTGATGGGGCTAGCGGGAGGATGGTATATAAGGACAATGAGCAGTTCTTC
v_call: TRBV27; j_call: TRBJ1-3; d_call: TRBD1; clone_size: -; cdr3_aa: CASSLDRGTSGNTIYF; cdr3_nt: TGTGCCAGCAGTTTGGACAGGGGGACTTCTGGAAACACCATATATTTT
v_call: TRBV27; j_call: TRBJ1-6; d_call: -; clone_size: -; cdr3_aa: CASSLGGVRSPLHF; cdr3_nt: TGTGCCAGCAGTTTGGGGGGGGTGAGATCACCCCTCCACTTT
v_call: TRBV9; j_call: TRBJ1-2; d_call: -; clone_size: -; cdr3_aa: CASSVEDSINYGYTF; cdr3_nt: TGTGCCAGCAGCGTAGAGGACAGCATAAACTATGGCTACACCTTC
v_call: TRBV7-2; j_call: TRBJ2-1; d_call: -; clone_size: -; cdr3_aa: CASSVDRYSQQFF; cdr3_nt: TGTGCCAGCAGCGTAGACAGATATAGTCAGCAGTTCTTC
v_call: TRBV7-9; j_call: TRBJ1-2; d_call: -; clone_size: -; cdr3_aa: CASSLDTGPNYGYTF; cdr3_nt: TGTGCCAGCAGCTTAGATACAGGGCCTAACTATGGCTACACCTTC
v_call: TRBV2; j_call: TRBJ2-1; d_call: TRBD2; clone_size: -; cdr3_aa: CASSGTSGIYNEQFF; cdr3_nt: TGTGCCAGCAGCGGAACTAGCGGGATCTACAATGAGCAGTTCTTC
v_call: TRBV2; j_call: TRBJ2-7; d_call: -; clone_size: few; cdr3_aa: CASRTASESFYEQYF; cdr3_nt: TGTGCCAGCAGAACCGCTAGCGAATCCTTCTACGAGCAGTACTTC
v_call: TRBV9; j_call: TRBJ2-5; d_call: -; clone_size: -; cdr3_aa: CASSVGPQINQETQYF; cdr3_nt: TGTGCCAGCAGCGTAGGCCCACAAATAAACCAAGAGACCCAGTACTTC
v_call: TRBV11-3; j_call: TRBJ1-1; d_call: -; clone_size: -; cdr3_aa: CASSLSGRVTFF; cdr3_nt: TGTGCCAGCAGCTTAAGTGGTCGGGTGACTTTCTTT
v_call: TRBV11-2; j_call: TRBJ2-1; d_call: TRBD2; clone_size: -; cdr3_aa: CASSLLAGIYNEQFF; cdr3_nt: TGTGCCAGCAGCTTACTAGCGGGGATTTACAATGAGCAGTTCTTC
v_call: TRBV30; j_call: TRBJ1-2; d_call: -; clone_size: many; cdr3_aa: CACPVTTVGAGYTF; cdr3_nt: TGTGCCTGCCCCGTGACAACAGTGGGGGCTGGCTACACCTTC
v_call: TRBV3-1/TRBV3-2; j_call: TRBJ1-2; d_call: -; clone_size: -; cdr3_aa: CASSQDTAFFGYTF; cdr3_nt: TGTGCCAGCAGCCAAGATACAGCCTTTTTCGGCTACACCTTC
v_call: TRBV19; j_call: TRBJ2-5; d_call: -; clone_size: -; cdr3_aa: CASSNSGPGLETQYF; cdr3_nt: TGTGCCAGTAGTAATTCAGGTCCGGGGTTAGAGACCCAGTACTTC
v_call: TRBV4-3; j_call: TRBJ1-4; d_call: -; clone_size: -; cdr3_aa: CASSLLRVENEKLFF; cdr3_nt: TGCGCCAGCAGCCTCCTCAGGGTGGAAAATGAAAAACTGTTTTTT
v_call: TRBV7-9; j_call: TRBJ1-2; d_call: -; clone_size: few; cdr3_aa: CASSLSDYGYTF; cdr3_nt: TGTGCCAGCAGCTTATCCGACTATGGCTACACCTTC
v_call: TRBV28; j_call: TRBJ1-1; d_call: -; clone_size: -; cdr3_aa: CASSYGLNTEAFF; cdr3_nt: TGTGCCAGCAGTTACGGTTTGAACACTGAAGCTTTCTTT
v_call: TRBV24-1; j_call: TRBJ2-7; d_call: -; clone_size: -; cdr3_aa: CATADRYEQYF; cdr3_nt: TGTGCCACCGCCGACAGATACGAGCAGTACTTC
v_call: TRBV29-1; j_call: TRBJ1-1; d_call: -; clone_size: -; cdr3_aa: CSVEPRRTEAFF; cdr3_nt: TGCAGCGTTGAGCCCCGGAGGACTGAAGCTTTCTTT
v_call: TRBV4-1; j_call: TRBJ2-7; d_call: TRBD2; clone_size: -; cdr3_aa: CASSHTSGVYEQYF; cdr3_nt: TGCGCCAGCAGCCATACTAGCGGCGTCTACGAGCAGTACTTC